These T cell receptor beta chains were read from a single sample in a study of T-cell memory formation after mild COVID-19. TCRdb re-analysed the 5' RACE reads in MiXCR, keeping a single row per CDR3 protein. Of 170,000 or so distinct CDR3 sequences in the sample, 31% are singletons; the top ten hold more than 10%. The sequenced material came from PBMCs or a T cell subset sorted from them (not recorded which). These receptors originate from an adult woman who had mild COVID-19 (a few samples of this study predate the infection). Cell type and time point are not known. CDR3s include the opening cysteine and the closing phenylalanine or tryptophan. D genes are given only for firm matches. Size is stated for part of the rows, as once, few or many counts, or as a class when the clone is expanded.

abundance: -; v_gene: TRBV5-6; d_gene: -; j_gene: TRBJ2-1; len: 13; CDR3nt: TGTGCCAGCTATCACATAGGCGGGCATGAGCAGTTCTTC; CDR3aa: CASYHIGGHEQFF
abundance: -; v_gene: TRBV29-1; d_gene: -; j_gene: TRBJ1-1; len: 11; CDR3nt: TGCAGCGCCGAGTGGAACACTGAAGCTTTCTTT; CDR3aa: CSAEWNTEAFF
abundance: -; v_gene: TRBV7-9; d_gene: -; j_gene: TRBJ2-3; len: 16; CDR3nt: TGTGCCAGCAGCTTTTTATTCCAGGGTAGTACAGATACGCAGTATTTT; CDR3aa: CASSFLFQGSTDTQYF
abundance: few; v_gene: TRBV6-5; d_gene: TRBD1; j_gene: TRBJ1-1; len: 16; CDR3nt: TGTGCCAGCAGTTACGGACAGGGCCGGGGGAACACTGAAGCTTTCTTT; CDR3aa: CASSYGQGRGNTEAFF
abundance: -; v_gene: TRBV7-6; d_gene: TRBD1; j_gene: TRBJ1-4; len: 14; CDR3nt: TGTGCCAGCAGCTTAGGGGACAGTACTGAAAAACTGTTTTTT; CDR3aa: CASSLGDSTEKLFF
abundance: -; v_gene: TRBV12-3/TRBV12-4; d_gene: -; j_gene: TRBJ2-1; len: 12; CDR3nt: TGTGCCAGCAGTTTCTCAGGTTATGAGCAGTTCTTC; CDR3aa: CASSFSGYEQFF
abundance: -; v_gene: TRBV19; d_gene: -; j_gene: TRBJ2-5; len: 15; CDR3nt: TGTGCCAGTAAAGATGGAGGAGGGATCCAAGAGACCCAGTACTTC; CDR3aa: CASKDGGGIQETQYF
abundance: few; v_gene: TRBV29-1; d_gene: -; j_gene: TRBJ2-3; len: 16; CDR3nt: TGCAGCGTTTGGGGGGCCCCAACTCCTAGCACAGATACGCAGTATTTT; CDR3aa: CSVWGAPTPSTDTQYF
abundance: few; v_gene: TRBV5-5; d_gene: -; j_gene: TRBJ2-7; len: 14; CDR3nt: TGTGCCAGCAGCCCCCACGGGGCCTCCTACGAGCAGTACTTC; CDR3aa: CASSPHGASYEQYF
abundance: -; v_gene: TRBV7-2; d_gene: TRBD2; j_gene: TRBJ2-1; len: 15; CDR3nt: TGTGCCAGCAGGCTAGCGGGAGGTATACAGAATGAGCAGTTCTTC; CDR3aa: CASRLAGGIQNEQFF
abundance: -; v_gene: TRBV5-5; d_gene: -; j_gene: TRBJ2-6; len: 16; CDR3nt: TGTGCCAGCAGCTTATCGGTGTGGTCTGGGGCCAACGTCCTGACTTTC; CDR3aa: CASSLSVWSGANVLTF
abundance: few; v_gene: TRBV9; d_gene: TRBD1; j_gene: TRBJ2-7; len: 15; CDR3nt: TGTGCCAGCAGCCCGGCGGGACAGGGGTTCTACGAGCAGTACTTC; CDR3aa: CASSPAGQGFYEQYF
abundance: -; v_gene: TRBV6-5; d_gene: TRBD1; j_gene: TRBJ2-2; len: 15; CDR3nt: TGTGCCAGCAGTTCGGACAGGGGGCGATCCGGGGAGCTGTTTTTT; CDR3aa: CASSSDRGRSGELFF
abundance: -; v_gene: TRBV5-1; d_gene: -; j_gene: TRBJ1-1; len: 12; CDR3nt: TGCGCCAGCAGCTCCCAGAACACTGAAGCTTTCTTT; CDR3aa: CASSSQNTEAFF
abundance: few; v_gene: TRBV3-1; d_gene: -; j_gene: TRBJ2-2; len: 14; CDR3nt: TGTGCCAGCAGCCCCACAGGATACACCGGGGAGCTGTTTTTT; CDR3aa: CASSPTGYTGELFF
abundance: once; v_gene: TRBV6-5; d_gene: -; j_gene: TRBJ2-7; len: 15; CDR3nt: TGTGCCAGCAGTTACTCGACTGGCTCTCTCCACGAGCAGTACTTC; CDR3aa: CASSYSTGSLHEQYF
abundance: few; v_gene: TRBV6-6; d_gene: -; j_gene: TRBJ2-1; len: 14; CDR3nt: TGTGCCAGCAGAGCTCCGGGACATAGCAGTGAGCAGTTCTTC; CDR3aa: CASRAPGHSSEQFF
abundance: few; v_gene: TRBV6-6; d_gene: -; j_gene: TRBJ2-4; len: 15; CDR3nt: TGTGCCAGCAAGGTAGAGGGCCTAGCCAAAAACATTCAGTACTTC; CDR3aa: CASKVEGLAKNIQYF
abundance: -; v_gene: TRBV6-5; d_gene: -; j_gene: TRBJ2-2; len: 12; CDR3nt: TGTGCCAGCAGTTATATTGCCGGGGAGCTGTTTTTT; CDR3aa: CASSYIAGELFF
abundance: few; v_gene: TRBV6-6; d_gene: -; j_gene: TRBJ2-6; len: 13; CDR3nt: TGTGCCAGCCGTTCCGGGACCGCTAACGTCCTGACTTTC; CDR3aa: CASRSGTANVLTF
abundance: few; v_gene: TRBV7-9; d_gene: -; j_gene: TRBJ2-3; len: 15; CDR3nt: TGTGCCAGCAGCTTAGCTGTCGGGGGGCCAGATACGCAGTATTTT; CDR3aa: CASSLAVGGPDTQYF
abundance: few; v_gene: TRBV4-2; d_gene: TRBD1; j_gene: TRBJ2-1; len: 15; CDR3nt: TGTGCCAGCAGCCAACCGGGACAGGGAAACAATGAGCAGTTCTTC; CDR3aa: CASSQPGQGNNEQFF
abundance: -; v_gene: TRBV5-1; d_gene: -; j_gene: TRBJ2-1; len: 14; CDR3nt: TGCGCCAGCAGCGATCCACATTCCTACAATGAGCAGTTCTTC; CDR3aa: CASSDPHSYNEQFF
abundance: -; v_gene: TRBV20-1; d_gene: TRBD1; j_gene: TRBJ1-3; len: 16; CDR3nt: TGCAGTGCTCCCTCAGGACAGGGAGGCTCTGGAAACACCATATATTTT; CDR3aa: CSAPSGQGGSGNTIYF
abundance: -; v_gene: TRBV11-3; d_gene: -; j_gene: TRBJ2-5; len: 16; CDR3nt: TGTGCCAGCAGCTTAGCACGGATAGTCAGAGAAGAGACCCAGTACTTC; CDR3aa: CASSLARIVREETQYF
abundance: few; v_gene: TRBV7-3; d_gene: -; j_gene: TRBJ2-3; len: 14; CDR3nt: TGTGCCAGCAGCCCCGACGGTAGCACAGATACGCAGTATTTT; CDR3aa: CASSPDGSTDTQYF
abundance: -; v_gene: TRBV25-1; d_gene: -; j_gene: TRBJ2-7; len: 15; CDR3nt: TGTGCCAGCAGTGACGGGACATACAGCTCCTACGAGCAGTACTTC; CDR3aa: CASSDGTYSSYEQYF
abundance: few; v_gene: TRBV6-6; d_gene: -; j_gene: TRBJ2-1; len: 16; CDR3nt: TGTGCCAGCAGTTCAAATCAGAGGGGGGTTGGGTTTGAGCAGTTCTTC; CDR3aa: CASSSNQRGVGFEQFF
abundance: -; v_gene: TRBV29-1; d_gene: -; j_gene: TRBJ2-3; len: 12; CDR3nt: TGCAGCGTTGGACAGGGAGGGGATACGCAGTATTTT; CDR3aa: CSVGQGGDTQYF
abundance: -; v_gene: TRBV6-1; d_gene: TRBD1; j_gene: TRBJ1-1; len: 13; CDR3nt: TGTGCCAGCCGGGAAGTGGGACAGGGACATCCTTTCTTT; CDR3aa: CASREVGQGHPFF
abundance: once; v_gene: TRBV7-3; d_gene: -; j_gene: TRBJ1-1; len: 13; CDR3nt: TGTGCCAGCAGATTAACGACGAACACTGAAGCTTTCTTT; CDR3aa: CASRLTTNTEAFF